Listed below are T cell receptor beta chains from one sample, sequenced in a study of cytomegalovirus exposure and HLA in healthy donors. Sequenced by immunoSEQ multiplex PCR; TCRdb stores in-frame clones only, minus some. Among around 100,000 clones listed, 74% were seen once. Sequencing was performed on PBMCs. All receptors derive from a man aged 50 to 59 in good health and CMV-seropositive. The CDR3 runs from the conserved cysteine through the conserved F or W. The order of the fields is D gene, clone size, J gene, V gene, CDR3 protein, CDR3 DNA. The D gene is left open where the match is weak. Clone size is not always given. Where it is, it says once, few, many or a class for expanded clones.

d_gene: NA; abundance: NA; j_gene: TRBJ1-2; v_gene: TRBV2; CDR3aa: CASSSQGRSGYTF; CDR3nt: TGTGCCAGCAGCTCACAGGGTAGATCTGGCTACACCTTC
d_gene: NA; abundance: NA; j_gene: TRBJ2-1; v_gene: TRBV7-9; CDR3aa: CASSPDRGQQFF; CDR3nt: TGTGCCAGCAGCCCCGACCGGGGTCAGCAGTTCTTC
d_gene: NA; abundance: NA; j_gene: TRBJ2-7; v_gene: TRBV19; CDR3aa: CASRENRAGLDHEQYF; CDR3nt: TGTGCCAGTAGGGAAAACCGGGCGGGGTTAGACCACGAGCAGTACTTC
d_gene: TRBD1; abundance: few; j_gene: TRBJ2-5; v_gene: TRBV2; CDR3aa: CASSPIQGGETQYF; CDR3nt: TGTGCCAGCAGTCCCATACAGGGGGGAGAGACCCAGTACTTC
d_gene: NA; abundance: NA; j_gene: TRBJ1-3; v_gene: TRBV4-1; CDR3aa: CASSLYGGNTIYF; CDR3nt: TGCGCCAGCAGCCTCTACGGGGGTAACACCATATATTTT
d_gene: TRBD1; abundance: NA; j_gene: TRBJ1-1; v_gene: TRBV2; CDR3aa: CASRGGQGNMNTEAFF; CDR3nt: TGTGCCAGCAGGGGGGGACAGGGAAACATGAACACTGAAGCTTTCTTT
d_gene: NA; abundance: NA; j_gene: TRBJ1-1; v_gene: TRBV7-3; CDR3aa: CASSRALQDTEAFF; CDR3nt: TGTGCCAGCAGCCGGGCCCTACAGGACACTGAAGCTTTCTTT
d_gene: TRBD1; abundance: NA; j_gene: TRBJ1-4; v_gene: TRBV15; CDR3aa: CATSSQTGQYYNEKLFF; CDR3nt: TGTGCCACCAGCTCTCAAACGGGACAGTATTATAATGAAAAACTGTTTTTT
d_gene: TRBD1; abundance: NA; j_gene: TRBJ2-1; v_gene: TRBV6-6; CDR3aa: CASSSPDRPDNEQFF; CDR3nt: TGTGCCAGCAGTTCCCCGGACAGGCCTGACAATGAGCAGTTCTTC
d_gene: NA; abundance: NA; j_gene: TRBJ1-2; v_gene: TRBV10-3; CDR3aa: CAISESDTYYGYTF; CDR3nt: TGTGCCATCAGTGAGTCGGACACCTACTATGGCTACACCTTC
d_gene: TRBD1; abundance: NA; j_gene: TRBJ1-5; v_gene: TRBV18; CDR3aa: CASSLTGAQYSNQPQHF; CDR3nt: TGTGCCAGCTCATTGACAGGGGCCCAATACAGCAATCAGCCCCAGCATTTT
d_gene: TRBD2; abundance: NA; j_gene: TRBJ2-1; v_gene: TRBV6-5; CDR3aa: CASSSTASGYNEQFF; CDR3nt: TGTGCCAGCAGTTCGACAGCTAGCGGGTACAATGAGCAGTTCTTC
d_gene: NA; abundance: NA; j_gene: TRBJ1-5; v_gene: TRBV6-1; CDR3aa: CASKRDSVNQPQHF; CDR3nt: TGTGCCAGCAAGCGCGACTCAGTTAATCAGCCCCAGCATTTT
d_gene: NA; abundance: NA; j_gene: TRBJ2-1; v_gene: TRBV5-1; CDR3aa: CASSFGAAEQFF; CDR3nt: TGCGCCAGCAGCTTTGGGGCGGCGGAGCAGTTCTTC
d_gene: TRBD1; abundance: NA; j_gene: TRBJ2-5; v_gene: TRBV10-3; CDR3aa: CAISESRQGARETQYF; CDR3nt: TGTGCCATCAGTGAGTCCAGACAGGGGGCCAGAGAGACCCAGTACTTC
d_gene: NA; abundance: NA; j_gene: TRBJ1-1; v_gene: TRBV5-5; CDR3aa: CASSLGRGGTEAFF; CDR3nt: TGTGCCAGCAGCTTGGGCCGCGGGGGGACTGAAGCTTTCTTT
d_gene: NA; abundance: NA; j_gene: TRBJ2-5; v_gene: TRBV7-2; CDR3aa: CASSFYGDYQETQYF; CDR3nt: TGTGCCAGCAGCTTCTACGGCGACTACCAAGAGACCCAGTACTTC